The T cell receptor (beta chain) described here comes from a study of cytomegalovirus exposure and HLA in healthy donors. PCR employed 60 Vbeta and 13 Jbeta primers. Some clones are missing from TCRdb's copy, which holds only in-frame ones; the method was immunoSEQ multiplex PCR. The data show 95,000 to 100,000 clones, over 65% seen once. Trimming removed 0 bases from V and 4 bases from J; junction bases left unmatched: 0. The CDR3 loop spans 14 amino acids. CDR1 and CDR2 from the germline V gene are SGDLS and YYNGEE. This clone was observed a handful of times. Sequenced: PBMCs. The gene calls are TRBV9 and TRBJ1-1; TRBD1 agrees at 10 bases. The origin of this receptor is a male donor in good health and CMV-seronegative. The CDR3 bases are TGTGCCAGCAGCGTAGGGACAGGGGGCACTGAAGCTTTCTTT. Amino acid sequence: CASSVGTGGTEAFF.